The rows below give T cell receptor beta chains drawn from one sample of a study of T cells in Graves' hyperthyroidism and ophthalmopathy. TCRdb analysed the multiplex PCR reads with MiXCR anew, one entry per CDR3 protein. The sample shows under 450,000 distinct CDR3 sequences, roughly 14% of them seen only once. Sample: blood. These receptors were obtained from a man aged 25 to 40 with Graves' hyperthyroidism that later progressed to Graves' ophthalmopathy. The CDR3 runs from the conserved cysteine through the conserved F or W. A D gene is named only where the DNA matches it firmly. Size tells how often a clone was seen (once, few, many) or the class of an expanded clone, and some rows leave it out.

size	V	J	length	D	CDR3
-	TRBV20-1	TRBJ1-3	18	TRBD1	CSASGPVETGFSGNTIYF
many	TRBV28	TRBJ2-3	16	-	CASSLRRRGLTDTQYF
many	TRBV2	TRBJ2-7	14	-	CASRRDSVSYEQYF
few	TRBV7-6	TRBJ2-7	14	TRBD2	CASSQSGGAAEQYF
-	TRBV6-2/TRBV6-3	TRBJ1-3	16	-	CASSRGWVASGNTIYF
many	TRBV28	TRBJ2-7	15	-	CASSYGQDYPHEQYF
-	TRBV10-3	TRBJ2-2	14	-	CAISDFREPGELFF
-	TRBV7-9	TRBJ2-7	14	-	CASSLGRAVYEQYF
-	TRBV7-7	TRBJ2-5	15	TRBD1	CASSRWRQGLETQYF
-	TRBV5-4	TRBJ1-6	14	-	CASSLRDRTSPLHF
-	TRBV19	TRBJ1-1	12	TRBD1	CASSRDRGEAFF
few	TRBV4-1	TRBJ1-6	15	TRBD1	CASSQVDRVNSPLHF
few	TRBV7-9	TRBJ2-3	15	-	CASSPKGVHPDTQYF
-	TRBV27	TRBJ2-7	14	TRBD2	CASSLRGASYEQYF
-	TRBV5-5	TRBJ1-1	14	-	CASSPLNMNTEAFF
many	TRBV7-9	TRBJ1-6	14	-	CASSPPGDNSPLHF
many	TRBV12-3/TRBV12-4	TRBJ1-2	12	-	CASSFGRAGYTF
many	TRBV28	TRBJ2-2	15	TRBD2	CASRSSGGNAGELFF
many	TRBV6-5	TRBJ2-1	14	-	CASSYSSGVSEQFF
many	TRBV30	TRBJ2-2	15	-	CAWSVGTPNTGELFF
-	TRBV7-6	TRBJ1-4	14	-	CASSSTPSHEKLFF
few	TRBV6-2/TRBV6-3	TRBJ2-7	13	TRBD1	CASTVTGDHEQYF
many	TRBV20-1	TRBJ2-2	15	-	CSARKRLANTGELFF
many	TRBV20-1	TRBJ2-2	11	-	CSAAQVGELFF
-	TRBV28	TRBJ1-2	16	-	CASSLSSLQDLWGYTF
few	TRBV30	TRBJ2-3	11	-	CAWGVGGGQYF
many	TRBV5-1	TRBJ2-7	15	-	CASSSFWDGSYEQYF
many	TRBV3-1	TRBJ2-7	16	-	CASSQDQGRFPYEQYF
-	TRBV6-1	TRBJ1-1	19	-	CASSPLTVAYTDMNTEALF
many	TRBV12-3/TRBV12-4	TRBJ1-1	12	TRBD1	CASSSWTGRAFF
many	TRBV12-3/TRBV12-4	TRBJ1-4	15	TRBD1	CASSKVTGPPEKLFF
many	TRBV9	TRBJ1-6	12	-	CASSVDGRPLHF
many	TRBV3-1	TRBJ2-2	14	TRBD1	CASSSWDSTGELFF
many	TRBV29-1	TRBJ1-4	16	-	CSVEDLEEQNNEKLFF
-	TRBV7-9	TRBJ1-4	16	-	CASSLAATIANEKLFF
many	TRBV11-2	TRBJ2-3	18	-	CASSDPTGTRISTDTQYF
-	TRBV18	TRBJ2-2	18	-	CASSQIGERILLGGELFF
many	TRBV5-1	TRBJ1-4	16	-	CASSLVAGASNEKLFF
few	TRBV5-6	TRBJ1-1	13	TRBD1	CASSPGQDTEAFF
-	TRBV11-2	TRBJ2-7	12	-	CASSPQVEEQYF
-	TRBV7-6	TRBJ1-3	14	-	CASSLRGVGNTIYF
many	TRBV30	TRBJ1-1	10	-	CAWARTEAFF
few	TRBV3-1	TRBJ1-6	15	TRBD1	CASSQDPGQGRTLHF
-	TRBV12-3/TRBV12-4	TRBJ2-7	13	-	CASRLGTPYEQYF
few	TRBV29-1	TRBJ2-5	12	-	CSVPDGLGVQYF
many	TRBV29-1	TRBJ1-5	13	-	CSVLVDSNQPQHF
many	TRBV2	TRBJ2-3	12	-	CASSEVTDTQYF
many	TRBV12-3/TRBV12-4	TRBJ1-1	14	-	CASSPLGRDTEAFF
many	TRBV5-1	TRBJ1-6	12	-	CASNANNSPLHF
few	TRBV20-1	TRBJ2-7	16	-	CSARDTLRGASYEQYF
many	TRBV28	TRBJ1-5	12	-	CASSLMSQPQHF
many	TRBV6-1	TRBJ1-1	14	TRBD1	CASSDPGGATEAFF
many	TRBV27	TRBJ2-7	15	TRBD1	CASSLSTGGPYEQYF
many	TRBV10-3	TRBJ1-4	13	-	CAISERPNEKLFF
many	TRBV29-1	TRBJ1-1	14	-	CSVGPGVQNTEAFF
-	TRBV28	TRBJ1-5	14	-	CPSSSAESNQPQHF
many	TRBV11-3	TRBJ1-2	15	-	CASSKIEAGNYGYTF